These 9 T cell receptor beta chains were sequenced from one sample in a study of T-cell reconstitution after alpha-beta-depleted transplantation in children listed by TCRdb under 2016. Libraries were constructed by PCR. The listed sequencing device is Illumina HiSeq 2500. TCR library preparation used molecular barcoding, with unique molecular identifiers applied to normalize quantification of the TCRbeta repertoire. TCRdb took the public reads, trimmed them with fastp at Q25, ran MiXCR for clone calling and kept in-frame beta chains. Each CDR3 protein gets just one entry, which takes the most common genes and DNA from the rows behind it. For this sample there are almost 600,000 distinct CDR3 sequences; 25% to 30% appear just once. Clones ranked in the top ten supply around a third of the sample. The sample's treatment or condition label, in plain terms: allogeneic hematopoietic cell transplantation with graft depleted of TCRalphabeta T cells and CD19 B cells.

The sample consisted of PBMCs, taken before TCRalphabeta/CD19-depleted stem cell transplant. The source is a boy younger than two with Wiskott-Aldrich syndrome, due to receive a stem cell transplant.

This clonotype was seen only a few times. The chain couples TRBV15 to TRBJ2-3, with D possibly TRBD1 on 5 matching bases. The V end was cut by 0 bases, the J end by 3 bases, with 13 bases between. The CDR3 consists of 16 residues. Per germline, CDR1 LNHNV and CDR2 YYDKDF (reference sequence). The CDR3 protein is CATSRDVRAATDTQYF. As DNA, the CDR3 is TGTGCCACCAGCAGAGATGTCAGGGCCGCGACAGATACGCAGTATTTT.

V gene TRBV6-2 or TRBV6-3 combines with J gene TRBJ2-1; 7 nucleotides match TRBD2. The CDR3 length is 17 residues. CDR1 MNHEY and CDR2 SVGEGT come from the germline V gene. V trimming: 0 bases; J trimming: 4 bases; junction bases outside the gene matches: 9. CDR3: CASSYSSRESVYNEQFF. CDR3 DNA sequence: TGTGCCAGCAGTTACTCTTCGCGGGAGTCGGTGTACAATGAGCAGTTCTTC.

The gene calls are TRBV5-1 and TRBJ1-4, with TRBD1 matching over 8 bases. Losses at the gene ends were 4 bases for V and 8 bases for J; bases not matched to a gene: 10. The CDR3 sequence is 15 residues long. Germline V CDR1 and CDR2: SGHRS, YFSETQ. The CDR3 is CASSPMDRAEEKLFF. The CDR3 nucleotides are TGCGCCAGCAGCCCAATGGACAGGGCTGAAGAAAAACTGTTTTTT.

This chain links TRBV5-1 with TRBJ2-1, with TRBD2 matching 8 bases. Germline CDR1 and CDR2: SGHRS and YFSETQ. The V and J ends lost 0 bases and 1 base, in that order; junction bases with no gene match: 9. The CDR3 runs to 18 residues. CDR3 region: CASSLVPSGFLSYNEQFF. In DNA form, the CDR3 reads TGCGCCAGCAGCTTGGTCCCTAGCGGGTTTCTTTCCTACAATGAGCAGTTCTTC.

The J gene is TRBJ1-5, the V gene TRBV20-1; 11 bases are shared with TRBD1. The CDR3 is made up of 14 amino acids. Germline-derived CDR1 and CDR2 are DFQATT and SNEGSKA (reference sequence). The V gene end was trimmed by 6 bases and the J gene end by 6 bases; junction bases not matched to a gene: 7. CDR3 coding DNA: TGCAGTGCGCAGAGGACAGGGGGCAGTCAGCCCCAGCATTTT. It yields the protein CSAQRTGGSQPQHF.

The chain carries TRBV20-1 and TRBJ1-1; D is undetermined. V shed 3 bases and J shed 5 bases, with 10 bases lying between them. This CDR3 has 12 residues. Germline V gene data show CDR1 as DFQATT and CDR2 as SNEGSKA (reference sequence). CDR3 bases: TGCAGTGCTAGCGGGTTCGGGACTGAAGCTTTCTTT. Protein sequence: CSASGFGTEAFF.

The rearrangement links TRBV2 to TRBJ2-1; 9 bases fit TRBD2. The V gene's germline CDR1 is SNHLY and CDR2 FYNNEI. There are 15 residues in the CDR3. V trimming: 4 bases; J trimming: 11 bases; junction bases outside the gene matches: 12. The CDR3 nucleotides read TGTGCCAGCAGTGTCGTAGCGGGAGTTTTGGCCCAGCAGTTCTTC. Its protein product is CASSVVAGVLAQQFF.

The chain has TRBV24-1 and TRBJ2-5; tentative D call: TRBD2 (6 bases). Germline assignment: CDR1 KGHDR and CDR2 SFDVKD. Trimming removed 3 bases from V and 5 bases from J, with 12 bases in between. CDR3 length equals 14 residues. CDR3 region: CATSDTSGGETQYF. The CDR3 bases are TGTGCCACCAGTGATACTAGTGGAGGGGAGACCCAGTACTTC.

This clonotype was recorded a few times. The chain couples TRBV5-6 to TRBJ2-1, with 11 nucleotides matching TRBD2. The CDR3 is 17 residues long. CDR1 SGHDT and CDR2 YYEEEE come from the germline V gene. J was trimmed by 6 bases and V by 0 bases; bases with no gene match: 8. The CDR3 DNA sequence: TGTGCCAGCAGCTTGGTAGGTAGCGGGAGGGCCTTCAATGAGCAGTTCTTC. Translating it yields CASSLVGSGRAFNEQFF.